The 28 T cell receptor beta chains reported below all come from one sample, sequenced in a study of T cell repertoires in cytomegalovirus infection. For these TCRs, the target antigens are not known. TCRdb processed the reads anew with MiXCR; each CDR3 protein has one entry. The sample contains some 110,000 distinct CDR3 sequences, 10% of which appear only once. Sequencing used PBMCs, sequenced either directly or after in vitro stimulation (not recorded which). These receptors all stem from a human donor in good health (CMV status not recorded). Some clones in this sample may be carry-over from other donors' samples.

This clonotype was observed at least ten times. The chain combines TRBV7-2 with TRBJ2-2; 7 positions match TRBD2. The CDR3 is made up of 13 amino acids. Looked up from germline, CDR1 is SGHTA and CDR2 is FQGNSA. V lost 11 bases and J lost 1; bases outside the gene matches: 4. CDR3 residues: CACGGGNTGELFF. CDR3 nucleotides: TGTGCCTGTGGCGGGGGGAACACCGGGGAGCTGTTTTTT.

This chain links TRBV5-6 with TRBJ2-5; TRBD2 agrees at 11 bases. V was clipped by 3 bases and J by 2 bases; unmatched bases: 6. Germline CDR1 reads SGHDT; CDR2 reads YYEEEE. This CDR3 comprises 16 residues. The CDR3 bases are TGTGCCAGCAGCTCCTTCGGGACTAGCGGACAAGAGACCCAGTACTTC. Translation: CASSSFGTSGQETQYF.

This clonotype was observed many times. The gene calls are TRBV11-3 and TRBJ1-2; the match to TRBD1 covers 7 bases. V shed 3 bases, J shed 6 bases, and the junction held 10 bases outside the gene matches. Germline values: CDR1 SGHNT, CDR2 YENEEA. The CDR3 has 15 residues. This CDR3 is CASSFGLLGGDGYTF. CDR3 sequence (DNA): TGTGCCAGCAGCTTCGGATTGTTAGGGGGCGATGGCTACACCTTC.

The chain uses TRBV24-1 and TRBJ2-1, with D unclear. Trimming shortened V by 3 bases and J by 0 bases, and 8 bases separated the two germline ends. Germline V CDR1 and CDR2: KGHDR, SFDVKD. The CDR3 is made up of 15 amino acids. CDR3 region: CATSDVTSSYNEQFF. The CDR3 region has the DNA TGTGCCACCAGTGATGTCACCAGCTCCTACAATGAGCAGTTCTTC.

This clonotype showed up many times. The chain combines TRBV7-2 with TRBJ1-2, with D tentatively TRBD1 (5 bases). The V end lost 5 bases, the J end lost 6 bases, and 16 bases lay between the germline ends. Germline V gives CDR1 SGHTA, CDR2 FQGNSA. CDR3 length equals 14 residues. This CDR3 reads CASSVNPRGHGYTF. The DNA of the CDR3 is TGTGCCAGCAGCGTCAACCCTCGGGGACATGGCTACACCTTC.

This clonotype was detected ten times or more. The V and J genes are TRBV7-2 and TRBJ2-7; perhaps TRBD1 as D (6 bases). The CDR3 length is 13 residues. Germline values: CDR1 SGHTA, CDR2 FQGNSA. Trimming shortened V by 4 bases and J by 3 bases, and 10 bases separated the two germline ends. The DNA for the CDR3 is TGTGCCAGCAGCTCGACAGGCCTCTACGAGCAGTACTTC. Translated: CASSSTGLYEQYF. Full variable domain (outside the CDR3, taken from reference TRBV7-2 and TRBJ2-7): GAGVSQSPSNKVTEKGKDVELRCDPISGHTALYWYRQSLGQGLEFLIYFQGNSAPDKSGLPSDRFSAERTGGSVSTLTIQRTQQEDSAVYLCASSSTGLYEQYFGPGTRLTVT.

In the case of this clonotype: Germline and junction disagree at one end, which may indicate a read error. This chain connects TRBV4-1 to TRBJ2-1; 12 bases are a match to TRBD2. The CDR3 sequence is 16 residues long. Per germline, CDR1 MGHRA and CDR2 YSYEKL. CDR3 DNA sequence: TGTGCCAGCAGCCAAGAGCGGACTAGCGGGAACCATGAGCAGTTCTTC. Residues: CASSQERTSGNHEQFF.

This clonotype was observed a few times. V is TRBV7-2 and J is TRBJ2-6; a possible D gene is TRBD2 (5 bases). Trimming stripped 10 bases from V and 2 bases from J, with 21 bases between. CDR1 and CDR2 (germline): SGHTA, FQGNSA. The CDR3 spans 17 residues. The CDR3 coding sequence is TGTGCCATGAGAGGGCAGACCGCGGGTGCTGGGGCCAACGTCCTGACTTTC. Translation gives CAMRGQTAGAGANVLTF.

Here the CDR3 DNA reads TGTGCCAGCAGTCCCCGGGCGGGGGAGGTAGATACGCAGTATTTT. Translation: CASSPRAGEVDTQYF. The chain couples TRBV28 to TRBJ2-3; 7 bases fit TRBD2. This CDR3 comprises 15 residues. Germline V gene sequence: CDR1 MDHEN, CDR2 SYDVKM. Trimming cost V 5 bases and J 5 bases; bases outside gene matches: 10.

This clonotype has a handful of counts. The chain couples TRBV6-6 to TRBJ2-3; D not resolved. Trimming shortened V by 2 bases and J by 0 bases, and 12 bases separated the two germline ends. Germline CDR1 reads MNHNY; CDR2 reads SVGAGI (reference sequence). The CDR3 has 16 amino acids. The CDR3 loop reads CASSYTALTSTDTQYF. The CDR3 region has the DNA TGTGCCAGCAGTTACACAGCTCTAACTAGCACAGATACGCAGTATTTT.

The rearrangement uses TRBV20-1 and TRBJ2-2; D is unclear. V lost 4 bases to trimming and J lost 1 base, with 13 bases between them. Germline V gene sequence: CDR1 DFQATT, CDR2 SNEGSKA (reference sequence). This CDR3 is built from 15 residues. CDR3 residues: CSANSGGWNTGELFF. The CDR3 nucleotides read TGCAGTGCTAATTCGGGTGGTTGGAACACCGGGGAGCTGTTTTTT.

The V and J genes are TRBV7-6 and TRBJ2-5, with 8 bases lining up with TRBD1. CDR1 is SGHVS, CDR2 FNYEAQ, per germline. The J segment lost 5 bases and the V segment lost 3 bases, leaving 5 bases of the junction unmatched. This CDR3 contains 14 residues. For the CDR3, the DNA is TGTGCCAGCAGCTTTGGACAGGGATGGGAGACCCAGTACTTC. It yields the protein CASSFGQGWETQYF.

The chain carries TRBV7-2 and TRBJ1-2; weak D call: TRBD1 (6 bases). The CDR3 covers 14 residues. Trimming pared 6 bases from V and 3 bases from J, leaving 14 bases between. Germline V gene lookup returns CDR1 SGHTA and CDR2 FQGNSA. The CDR3 reads CASRRGAMDYGYTF. The CDR3 coding sequence is TGTGCCAGCAGGAGGGGGGCGATGGACTATGGCTACACCTTC.

This clonotype appeared a few times. The V gene is TRBV12-3 or TRBV12-4, the J gene TRBJ2-7; 14 nucleotides match TRBD2. CDR3 length equals 14 residues. With V trimmed by 7 bases and J by 12 bases, 11 bases remained unmatched. The CDR3 is CASTRTGLAGGRYF. The CDR3 bases are TGTGCCAGCACCCGTACCGGACTAGCGGGAGGCCGGTACTTC.

This clonotype was picked up many times. The chain links TRBV19 to TRBJ2-1; D uncertain. The CDR3 loop spans 15 amino acids. V lost 5 bases and J 8 bases, leaving 19 bases between the germline ends. From germline, CDR1 is LNHDA and CDR2 SQIVND (reference sequence). For the CDR3, the DNA is TGTGCCAGTAGTGACTTGAGGACGCCTGCTGATGAGCAGTTCTTC. It encodes CASSDLRTPADEQFF.

V and J are TRBV12-3 or TRBV12-4 and TRBJ2-3, with D unresolved. Trimming took 6 bases from V and 4 from J, leaving 11 bases between them. The CDR3 spans 13 residues. This CDR3 reads CASSLQRADTQYF. CDR3 coding DNA: TGTGCCAGCAGCCTCCAAAGGGCAGATACGCAGTATTTT.

This sequence joins TRBV9 and TRBJ1-6; D may be TRBD1 (5 bases). Trimming removed 4 bases at V and 6 bases at J, with 14 bases between. The CDR3 is made up of 15 amino acids. Germline CDR1 and CDR2: SGDLS and YYNGEE. CDR3 loop: CASSPPGGSNSPLHF. Here the CDR3 DNA reads TGTGCCAGCAGCCCCCCTGGGGGGAGTAATTCACCCCTCCACTTT.

This clonotype was counted a few times. CDR3 DNA sequence: TGTGCCAGCAGCGTGGGGACTTACTATCAAGTCGATGAAAAACTGTTTTTT. As protein: CASSVGTYYQVDEKLFF. This chain links TRBV14 with TRBJ1-4; a weak D match, TRBD1 (5 bases). V dropped 5 bases and J dropped 6 bases, with 22 bases sitting between them. The CDR3 is 17 residues long. Germline V gene lookup returns CDR1 SGHDN and CDR2 FVKESK.

J is TRBJ1-5 and V is TRBV28; D remains unclear. Trimming took 3 bases from V and 4 from J, leaving 16 bases between them. In germline, CDR1 is MDHEN, CDR2 SYDVKM. The CDR3 contains 16 residues. CDR3 DNA sequence: TGTGCCAGCAGTTTTCCCTCCGGCACGGGAAATCAGCCCCAGCATTTT. Its protein is CASSFPSGTGNQPQHF.

This clonotype was seen a handful of times. The V and J genes are TRBV19 and TRBJ2-1, with 8 bases fitting TRBD2. J gave up 8 bases and V 7 bases, and 10 bases lay outside the gene matches. CDR3 length: 14 amino acids. Germline V lookup: CDR1 LNHDA, CDR2 SQIVND (reference sequence). The CDR3 DNA sequence: TGTGCCAGTACCCCCCGGGAGGGCGGCTATGAGCAGTTCTTC. Translation gives CASTPREGGYEQFF.

This clonotype was seen repeatedly, ten times or more. V is TRBV4-3 and J is TRBJ2-2; 10 bases agree with TRBD2. The CDR3 consists of 17 residues. V was clipped by 0 bases and J by 6 bases; unmatched bases: 7. Germline CDR1 reads LGHNA; CDR2 reads YSLEER. This CDR3 is CASSQDTGLAQAGELFF. The CDR3, as DNA: TGCGCCAGCAGCCAAGATACGGGACTAGCGCAAGCCGGGGAGCTGTTTTTT.

This clonotype was found many times. The CDR3 sequence is CASSQRDNEQFF. The CDR3 DNA reads as TGTGCCAGCAGCCAAAGAGACAATGAGCAGTTCTTC. The chain has TRBV7-6 and TRBJ2-1, with D uncertain. V lost 5 bases and J lost 5, with 7 bases in between. The germline V gene encodes CDR1 SGHVS and CDR2 FNYEAQ. This CDR3 has 12 residues.

This clonotype was observed at least ten times. The CDR3 bases are TGTGCCAGCAGCGTAGCTATATCGACAGCCTTTGCCCTTTTCTCCTACAATGAGCAGTTCTTC. Its protein is CASSVAISTAFALFSYNEQFF. The V and J genes are TRBV9 and TRBJ2-1; TRBD1 might be the D (5 bases). V lost 0 bases to trimming and J lost 0 bases, with 25 bases between them. The CDR3 is 21 amino acids. Germline lookup yields CDR1 SGDLS and CDR2 YYNGEE.

V and J are TRBV9 and TRBJ2-7; D might be TRBD2 (6 bases). CDR1 and CDR2 from the germline V gene are SGDLS and YYNGEE. V was trimmed by 0 bases and J by 1 base, leaving 26 bases between them. There are 20 residues in the CDR3. CDR3 coding DNA: TGTGCCAGCAGCGTAGGGGGGGAGAGACGGATCGTAGCCCCATCCTACGAGCAGTACGTC. This sequence encodes CASSVGGERRIVAPSYEQYV.

The V and J genes are TRBV2 and TRBJ2-3; 9 nucleotides agree with TRBD2. CDR3 size: 14 residues. Germline V gene data show CDR1 as SNHLY and CDR2 as FYNNEI. Trimming cost V 4 bases and J 10 bases; bases outside gene matches: 9. CDR3: CASSAQIQREAQYF. In DNA, the CDR3 is TGTGCCAGCAGTGCTCAGATCCAGCGGGAGGCGCAGTATTTT.

This clonotype occurred a few times. The chain carries TRBV29-1 and TRBJ1-1; D is uncertain. Germline V gene data show CDR1 as SQVTM and CDR2 as ANQGSEA. Trimming left V 4 bases short and J 2 bases short, with 11 bases between. The CDR3 is 13 residues long. DNA of the CDR3: TGCAGCGTTGTGTTAGGAGTTAACACTGAAGCTTTCTTT. Protein product: CSVVLGVNTEAFF.

In this sample, this clonotype turned up many times. The V and J genes are TRBV7-6 and TRBJ2-5; D is unclear. This CDR3 has 12 residues. Trimming stripped 6 bases from V and 2 bases from J, with 7 bases between. Germline V gene data show CDR1 as SGHVS and CDR2 as FNYEAQ. CDR3 nucleotide sequence: TGTGCCAGCAGATCCAATCAAGAGACCCAGTACTTC. Protein product: CASRSNQETQYF.

The chain has TRBV12-3 or TRBV12-4 and TRBJ1-5; D might be TRBD1 (6 bases). The CDR3 runs to 14 residues. V was trimmed by 0 bases and J by 7 bases, leaving 10 bases between them. CDR3 loop: CASSLAGQYQPQHF. For the CDR3, the DNA is TGTGCCAGCAGTTTAGCGGGACAATACCAGCCCCAGCATTTT.